This paragraph covers one T cell receptor beta chain sequence. Antigen: not known. The data derive from a study of blood T cells in healthy people across ages. Germline loops: CDR1 GTSNPN, CDR2 SVGIG (reference sequence). V was trimmed by 4 bases and J by 0 bases, leaving 4 bases between them. The CDR3 totals 12 residues. General study findings and limits: The unsorted PBMCs prevented any conclusive comparison of naive versus antigen-experienced cells.

Primed by a sample-barcoded 5' primer and a J-beta primer mix, a second PCR proceeded for about 6 to 12 cycles. Each cDNA molecule carried a tag from a template-switch adaptor that contained 12 random nucleotides. TCRdb fed the 5' RACE reads into MiXCR, producing one record per CDR3 protein. This sample has approximately 730,000 distinct CDR3 sequences, with around 46% found just once. The chain has TRBV30 and TRBJ1-3; D uncertain. This TCR derives from a woman aged 60-75 years in good health. The sample comprised blood. The CDR3 loop is CAWTASGNTIYF. CDR3 coding DNA: TGTGCCTGGACAGCCTCTGGAAACACCATATATTTT.